This T cell receptor (beta chain) was captured in a study of blood T cell repertoires in COVID-19. As for the study in general: Samples came from the United States, Italy and Spain, spanning acute and convalescent COVID-19. From T cells, B-cell-depleted T cells, or PBMCs came the material, which was cDNA or gDNA.

The CDR3 extends over 15 amino acids. Per the germline V gene, CDR1 is KGHDR and CDR2 is SFDVKD. Trimming took 6 bases from V and 6 from J, leaving 17 bases between them. The Seattle patients, enrolled during active infection, were followed longitudinally. In the original analysis: Amplification of reference gene primers provided the estimated nucleated cell counts. TCRdb's copy holds only in-frame clones and misses some; the assay was immunoSEQ multiplex PCR. The D gene and trimming were derived from the DNA, and the V and J assignments and clone size from that table. The sample carries around 370,000 clones, about 89% recorded once.

This chain uses TRBV24-1 with TRBJ2-1; possible D gene TRBD1, 5 bases. Sequenced input: peripheral blood. This TCR came from a woman aged 45-65 years with COVID-19, enrolled during active disease. The CDR3, as DNA: TGTGCCACCAGTCAGCCCGGTGTGCAGGGCAATGAGCAGTTCTTC. Translating gives CATSQPGVQGNEQFF.